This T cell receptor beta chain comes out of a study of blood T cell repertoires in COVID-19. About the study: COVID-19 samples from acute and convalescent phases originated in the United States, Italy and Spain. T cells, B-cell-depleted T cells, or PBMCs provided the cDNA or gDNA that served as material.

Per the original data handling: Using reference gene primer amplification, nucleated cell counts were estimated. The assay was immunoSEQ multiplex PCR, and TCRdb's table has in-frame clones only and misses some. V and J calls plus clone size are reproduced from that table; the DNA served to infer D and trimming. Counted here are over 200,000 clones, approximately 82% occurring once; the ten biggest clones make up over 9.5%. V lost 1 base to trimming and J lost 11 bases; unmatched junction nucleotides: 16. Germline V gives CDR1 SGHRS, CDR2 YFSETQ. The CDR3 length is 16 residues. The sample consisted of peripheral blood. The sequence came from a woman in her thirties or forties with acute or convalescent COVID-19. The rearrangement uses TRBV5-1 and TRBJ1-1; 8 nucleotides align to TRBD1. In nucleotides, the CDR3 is TGCGCCAGCAGCTTGTATGGGGGATCTGGACAGGGAGTCGCTTTCTTT. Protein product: CASSLYGGSGQGVAFF.